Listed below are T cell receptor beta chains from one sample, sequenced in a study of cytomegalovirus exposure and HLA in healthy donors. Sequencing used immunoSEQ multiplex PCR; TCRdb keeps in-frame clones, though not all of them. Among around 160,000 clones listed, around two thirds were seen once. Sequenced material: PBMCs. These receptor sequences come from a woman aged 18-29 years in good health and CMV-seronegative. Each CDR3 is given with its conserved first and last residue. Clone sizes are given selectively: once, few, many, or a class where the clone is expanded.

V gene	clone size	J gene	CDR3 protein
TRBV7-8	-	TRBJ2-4	CASSQDQGNIQYF
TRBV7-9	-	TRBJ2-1	CASSQGLAGGQWYNEQFF
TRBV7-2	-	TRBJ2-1	CASSQDPPGQGLGQFF
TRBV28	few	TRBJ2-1	CASRPVPQGEQFF
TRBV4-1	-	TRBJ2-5	CASSQEWGQGMETQYF
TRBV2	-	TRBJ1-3	CALRGQGLSGNTIYF
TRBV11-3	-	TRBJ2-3	CASSKSSYSTQYF
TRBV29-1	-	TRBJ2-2	CSVRGRGTGELFF
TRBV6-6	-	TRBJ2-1	CASSLYSTGNNEQFF
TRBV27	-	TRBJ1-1	CASSPTGQRRWAFF
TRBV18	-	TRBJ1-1	CASSLGEGTEAFF
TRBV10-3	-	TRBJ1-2	CAISESTRTSYNYGYTF
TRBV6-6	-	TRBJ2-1	CASFPGTSRYNEQFF
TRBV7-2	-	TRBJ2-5	CASSLDRVGETQYF
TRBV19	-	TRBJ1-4	CASSHRENEKLFF
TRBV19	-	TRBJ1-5	CASSIPGSNQPQHF
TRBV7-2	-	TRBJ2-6	CASSTGDSGANVLTF
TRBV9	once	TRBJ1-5	CASSGTGFNQPQHF
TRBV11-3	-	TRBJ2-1	CASSSRTGIYNEQFF
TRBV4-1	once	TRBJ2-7	CASSQDRGASYEQYF
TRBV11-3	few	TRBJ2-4	CASSSGQGAFIQYF
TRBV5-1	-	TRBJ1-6	CASSLAPGQTNSPLHF
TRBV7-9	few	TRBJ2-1	CASSLGPAGGIEQFF
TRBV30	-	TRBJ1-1	CAWSYKTGNTEAFF
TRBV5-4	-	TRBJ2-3	CASSLDGLAGARDTQYF
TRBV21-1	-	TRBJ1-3	CASSKNPGIGNTIYF
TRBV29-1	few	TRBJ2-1	CSARQGATYNEQFF
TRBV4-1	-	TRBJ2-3	CASSPAGGLSTDTQYF
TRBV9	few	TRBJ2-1	CASSERTSAYNEQFF
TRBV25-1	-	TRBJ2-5	CASTSYAGGPGETQHF
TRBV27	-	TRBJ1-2	CASSTRTGKYGYTF
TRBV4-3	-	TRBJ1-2	CASSQVGGDGYTF
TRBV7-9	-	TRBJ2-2	CASSHRLDSNTGELFF
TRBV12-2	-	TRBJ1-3	CASRRTGTSSENTIYF
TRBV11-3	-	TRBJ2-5	CASSLMGQGKETQYF
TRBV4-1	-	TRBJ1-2	CASSQTFPNYGYTF
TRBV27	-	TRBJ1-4	CASSPTGRGVFNEKLFF
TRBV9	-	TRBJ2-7	CASSVAPAMDRFSYEQYF
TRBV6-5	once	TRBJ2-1	CASTTSGNYNEQFF
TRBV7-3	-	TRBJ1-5	CASSSDRDQPQHF
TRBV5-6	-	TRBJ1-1	CASSLRGAEAFF
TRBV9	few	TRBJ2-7	CASSVTGGASEQYF
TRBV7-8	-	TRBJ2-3	CASSLAGTALTDTQYF
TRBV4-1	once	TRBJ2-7	CASSHPPLSTYEQYF
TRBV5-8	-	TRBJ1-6	CASSSRTGSYNSPLHF